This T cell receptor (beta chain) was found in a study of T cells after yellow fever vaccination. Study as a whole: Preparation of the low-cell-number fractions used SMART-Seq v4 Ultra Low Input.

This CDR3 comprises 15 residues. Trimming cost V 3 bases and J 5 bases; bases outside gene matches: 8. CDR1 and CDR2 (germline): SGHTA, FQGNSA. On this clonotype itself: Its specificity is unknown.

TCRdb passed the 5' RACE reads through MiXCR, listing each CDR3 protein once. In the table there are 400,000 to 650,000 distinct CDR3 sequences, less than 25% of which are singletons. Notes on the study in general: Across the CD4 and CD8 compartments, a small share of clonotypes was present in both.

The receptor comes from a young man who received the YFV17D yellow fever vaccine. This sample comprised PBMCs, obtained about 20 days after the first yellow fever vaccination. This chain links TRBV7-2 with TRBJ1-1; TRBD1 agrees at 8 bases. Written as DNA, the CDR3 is TGTGCCAGCAGCTTTCAGGGGGCAGTTGGAACTGAAGCTTTCTTT. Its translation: CASSFQGAVGTEAFF.